The TCR beta chain described here comes from a study of human T cells and chemical hapten exposure. Study summary: Mainly, slight library volume differences in the pool made TCR yields vary. Study-wide results and caveats: There was no change with DPC sensitization in TCRs above 1 in 1000 frequency.

Time point denoted: healthy volunteer bleed at 2 weeks. Researchers extracted total RNA from unfractionated whole blood. Each cDNA molecule in the library carried unique molecular identifiers. How the authors handled the data: Between about 20,000 and 690,600 TCRs appeared in each sample, and the median stood at approximately 100,000. TCRdb reprocessed the RACE reads via MiXCR and lists one record per CDR3 protein. TCRdb, not the original authors, processed these V and J calls. The repertoire holds about 50,000 distinct CDR3 sequences, with around 4% as singletons. Germline-derived CDR1 and CDR2 are SEHNR and FQNEAQ (reference sequence). Trimming shortened V by 4 bases and J by 5 bases, and 12 bases separated the two germline ends. The CDR3 is 14 amino acids. This clonotype was seen more than once but under ten times. Its antigen is currently unknown.

This chain joins TRBV7-9 and TRBJ2-4, with D perhaps matching TRBD1 or TRBD2 (5 bases each). This sequence was found in a female donor in good health. Some clones in this sample may be carry-over from other donors' samples. Sequencing input: whole blood. The CDR3 DNA is TGTGCCAGCAGCTCCGGGACCGGGGAAAACATTCAGTACTTC. Its protein product is CASSSGTGENIQYF.